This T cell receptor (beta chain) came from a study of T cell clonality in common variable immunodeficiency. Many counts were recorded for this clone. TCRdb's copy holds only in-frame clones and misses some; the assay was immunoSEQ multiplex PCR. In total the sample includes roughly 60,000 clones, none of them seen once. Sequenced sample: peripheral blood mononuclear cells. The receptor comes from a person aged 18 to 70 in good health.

The CDR3 region is CASSFSGRAFNEQFF. The part of the CDR3 DNA that was read is TGTGCCAGCAGCTTTAGCGGGAGGGCCTTCAATGAG. The J gene is TRBJ2-1, the V gene TRBV3-1 (or the pseudogene TRBV3-2); 11 bases match TRBD2. The read falls 3 residues short of the CDR3 end, and the missing part is taken from the germline J gene. Looked up from germline, CDR1 is LGHDT and CDR2 is YNNKEL (reference sequence). The CDR3 extends over 15 amino acids. The V gene end was trimmed by 5 bases and the J gene end by 6 bases; junction bases not matched to a gene: 6.